The 27 T cell receptor beta chains in this list originate from one sample, sequenced in a study of shared clonotypes between healthy human individuals. Using immunoSEQ multiplex PCR, the repertoire was profiled, and TCRdb retains in-frame clones only, with some absent. The sample carries 2 million to 3 million clones, 93% recorded once. Sequenced sample: naive CD4+ T cells from PBMCs. The subset denotes: CD45RA+ positively selected. The receptors were gathered from a man aged 18 to 29 in good health. Some clones in this sample may be carry-over from other donors' samples.

Comment on this clone: Other DNA sequences in the sample encode the same CDR3. The chain couples TRBV5-1 to TRBJ2-5; possible D gene TRBD1, 5 bases. The CDR3 spans 14 residues. V was trimmed by 4 bases and J by 1 base, leaving 11 bases between them. Germline loops: CDR1 SGHRS, CDR2 YFSETQ. This chain's CDR3 is CASSPGAVQETQYF. The CDR3 DNA is TGCGCCAGCAGCCCTGGGGCCGTCCAAGAGACCCAGTACTTC. Based on the CDR3 plus reference TRBV5-1 and TRBJ2-5, the full variable domain is KAGVTQTPRYLIKTRGQQVTLSCSPISGHRSVSWYQQTPGQGLQFLFEYFSETQRNKGNFPGRFSGRQFSNSRSEMNVSTLELGDSALYLCASSPGAVQETQYFGPGTRLLVL.

Regarding this clone: Different DNA sequences within this sample yield the same CDR3. The J gene is TRBJ2-1, the V gene TRBV7-2; D uncertain. The CDR3 runs to 12 residues. Germline V lookup: CDR1 SGHTA, CDR2 FQGNSA. V was shortened by 3 bases and J by 7 bases, with 7 bases between the two germline ends. The CDR3 is CASSLIGNEQFF. The DNA for the CDR3 is TGTGCCAGCAGCTTGATCGGGAATGAGCAGTTCTTC.

The gene calls are TRBV9 and TRBJ2-7, with a possible D match to TRBD2 (5 bases). CDR1 and CDR2 (germline): SGDLS, YYNGEE. CDR3 length: 14 residues. The ends were cut back, 4 bases at V and 0 bases at J, with 11 bases in the middle. The DNA for the CDR3 is TGTGCCAGCAGCCCCCTCGGGATCTCCTACGAGCAGTACTTC. This translates into CASSPLGISYEQYF.

The chain uses TRBV28 and TRBJ2-1; TRBD2 aligns across 11 bases. After removal of 5 bases from V and 2 bases from J, the junction contained 2 bases not matched to a gene. Germline V gives CDR1 MDHEN, CDR2 SYDVKM. The CDR3 sequence is 15 residues long. CDR3 sequence: CASSPGLAAYNEQFF. The CDR3 DNA reads TGTGCCAGCAGTCCGGGACTAGCGGCCTACAATGAGCAGTTCTTC.

V gene TRBV5-4 combines with J gene TRBJ2-3; the match to TRBD2 covers 7 bases. The CDR3 runs to 16 residues. V lost 4 bases, J lost 3 bases, and 11 bases stayed unmatched. The germline gives CDR1 SGHNT, CDR2 YYREEE (reference sequence). CDR3 amino acids: CASSPHSAGETDTQYF. CDR3 coding DNA: TGTGCCAGCAGCCCCCATTCTGCGGGAGAAACAGATACGCAGTATTTT.

V usage is TRBV19 and J usage is TRBJ2-7; 8 positions match TRBD2. Germline CDR1 LNHDA, CDR2 SQIVND (reference sequence). This CDR3 is built from 14 residues. J lost 7 bases, V lost 6 bases, and 11 bases had no gene match. CDR3 sequence reads: CASRDGPSSGEQYF. The CDR3 nucleotides are TGTGCCAGTAGAGATGGCCCATCTAGCGGGGAGCAGTACTTC.

The CDR3 reads CASSLEPGQAAFF. For the CDR3, the DNA is TGTGCCAGCAGCTTAGAACCAGGACAGGCAGCTTTCTTT. The chain has TRBV7-9 and TRBJ1-1; 7 nucleotides match TRBD1. V lost 1 base, J lost 10 bases, and 6 bases stayed unmatched. The CDR3 loop spans 13 amino acids. Germline values: CDR1 SEHNR, CDR2 FQNEAQ (reference sequence).

The rearrangement links TRBV20-1 to TRBJ2-1, with D possibly matching TRBD2 (6 bases). Trimming took 0 bases from V and 15 from J, leaving 12 bases between them. Germline V gene sequence: CDR1 DFQATT, CDR2 SNEGSKA (reference sequence). The CDR3 consists of 11 residues. The CDR3 nucleotides are TGCAGTGCTAGAGATGAGACTAGATCGTTCTTC. Protein product: CSARDETRSFF.

V is TRBV30 and J is TRBJ2-1; 12 positions match TRBD2. This CDR3 has 16 amino acids. The germline V gene encodes CDR1 GTSNPN and CDR2 SVGIG (reference sequence). V was pared by 3 bases and J by 4 bases, with 7 bases of the junction left unmatched. The CDR3, as DNA: TGTGCCTGGAGCGGACTAGCGGGATTGGGATACAATGAGCAGTTCTTC. This sequence encodes CAWSGLAGLGYNEQFF. Full variable domain (missing parts from reference TRBV30 and TRBJ2-1): SQTIHQWPATLVQPVGSPLSLECTVEGTSNPNLYWYRQAAGRGLQLLFYSVGIGQISSEVPQNLSASRPQDRQFILSSKKLLLSDSGFYLCAWSGLAGLGYNEQFFGPGTRLTVL.

The CDR3 spells CASRPTGTNEKLFF. CDR3 sequence (DNA): TGTGCCAGCAGACCCACAGGGACTAATGAAAAACTGTTTTTT. The chain is built from TRBV2 and TRBJ1-4; possibly TRBD1 for D (6 bases). Trimming shortened V by 6 bases and J by 2 bases, and 10 bases separated the two germline ends. The CDR3 extends over 14 amino acids. Germline V CDR1 and CDR2: SNHLY, FYNNEI.

The chain couples TRBV27 to TRBJ2-5; TRBD2 might be the D (6 bases). V lost 2 bases, J lost 2 bases, and 15 bases lay in between. Looked up from germline, CDR1 is MNHEY and CDR2 is SMNVEV (reference sequence). This CDR3 comprises 16 residues. As DNA, the CDR3 is TGTGCCAGCAGTTTAGAGCCCGGGACTGCGCAAGAGACCCAGTACTTC. Translating gives CASSLEPGTAQETQYF.

A word on this clone: Sequence at one end of the junction differs from germline and may be a read error. V gene TRBV5-1 combines with J gene TRBJ2-1, with 7 positions matching TRBD1. This CDR3 is 14 amino acids long. CDR1 and CDR2 from the germline V gene are SGHRS and YFSETQ. The CDR3 sequence: CAGSSGQPDNEQFF. The CDR3 nucleotides read TGCGCCGGCAGCTCGGGACAGCCAGACAATGAGCAGTTCTTC.

The chain links TRBV2 to TRBJ2-7; the D gene is possibly TRBD2 (5 bases). Germline lookup yields CDR1 SNHLY and CDR2 FYNNEI. The CDR3 extends over 13 amino acids. V was cut by 5 bases and J by 4 bases, with 12 bases left in between. The CDR3 nucleotides are TGTGCCAGCAGTTATGGGAGAGCTTACGAGCAGTACTTC. The encoded protein is CASSYGRAYEQYF.

This rearrangement joins TRBV19 to TRBJ1-1; the D is unclear. The CDR3 is made up of 12 amino acids. The V end lost 8 bases, the J end lost 6 bases, and 13 bases lay between the germline ends. From germline, CDR1 is LNHDA and CDR2 SQIVND (reference sequence). CDR3 loop: CASCGDTAEAFF. Written as DNA, the CDR3 is TGTGCCAGTTGTGGCGATACCGCTGAAGCTTTCTTT.

This rearrangement joins TRBV28 to TRBJ2-2; TRBD2 is a possible D gene (5 bases). The germline V and J ends were trimmed by 7 bases and 2 bases, with 14 bases remaining between them. This CDR3 has 15 residues. Germline CDR1 reads MDHEN; CDR2 reads SYDVKM. The chain's CDR3 is CASTGRTLNTGELFF. The DNA of the CDR3 is TGTGCCAGCACGGGTCGGACTTTAAACACCGGGGAGCTGTTTTTT.

The chain joins TRBV7-3 to TRBJ2-7; tentative D call: TRBD1 (6 bases). V was cut by 5 bases and J by 2 bases, with 16 bases left in between. Germline V CDR1 and CDR2: SGHTA, FQGTGA. The CDR3 has 15 amino acids. This chain's CDR3 is CASSPTRQGPYEQYF. CDR3 DNA sequence: TGTGCCAGCAGCCCCACCCGGCAGGGGCCCTACGAGCAGTACTTC.

The chain has TRBV9 and TRBJ1-1, with 7 bases lining up with TRBD1. The junction had 10 bases not matched to a gene; V was cut back by 4 bases and J by 4 bases. The CDR3 has 15 amino acids. The germline V gene encodes CDR1 SGDLS and CDR2 YYNGEE. Written as DNA, the CDR3 is TGTGCCAGCAGCCCTCAGACAGGGATCGGCACTGAAGCTTTCTTT. Translation: CASSPQTGIGTEAFF.

The chain has TRBV10-1 and TRBJ2-1, with D unclear. V was cut by 5 bases and J by 0 bases, with 8 bases left in between. The germline CDR1 and CDR2 sequences are WNHNN and SYGVQD (reference sequence). This CDR3 has 14 residues. The CDR3 DNA is TGCGCCAGCAGTCCCCAGAGCTCCTACAATGAGCAGTTCTTC. Its translation is CASSPQSSYNEQFF.

This clone was detected once. The chain's CDR3 is CASSQASGGPYEQYF. DNA of the CDR3: TGTGCCAGCAGCCAAGCTTCGGGAGGGCCCTACGAGCAGTACTTC. The V gene is TRBV14, the J gene TRBJ2-7, with TRBD2 matching 8 bases. After removal of 1 base from V and 2 bases from J, the junction contained 4 bases not matched to a gene. The length of the CDR3 is 15 residues. Germline CDR1 reads SGHDN; CDR2 reads FVKESK.

The genes are TRBV7-2 and TRBJ2-2, with a weak D call TRBD2 (6 bases). This CDR3 spans 13 amino acids. Per the germline V gene, CDR1 is SGHTA and CDR2 is FQGNSA. V lost 4 bases, J lost 7 bases, and 10 bases lay in between. The CDR3 sequence: CASSYGGRGELFF. DNA of the CDR3: TGTGCCAGCAGCTACGGGGGTCGCGGGGAGCTGTTTTTT.

V gene TRBV29-1 combines with J gene TRBJ2-5; 7 bases agree with TRBD1. CDR1 SQVTM and CDR2 ANQGSEA come from the germline V gene. The V and J ends lost 7 bases and 3 bases, in that order; junction bases with no gene match: 5. This CDR3 comprises 12 residues. CDR3 sequence reads: CSGNRGEETQYF. The CDR3 nucleotides are TGCAGCGGCAACAGGGGAGAAGAGACCCAGTACTTC.

The chain employs TRBV2 and TRBJ1-2; 7 bases line up with TRBD1. The CDR3 has 12 amino acids. V shed 3 bases, J shed 7 bases, and the junction held 2 bases outside the gene matches. CDR1 and CDR2 from the germline V gene are SNHLY and FYNNEI. CDR3 in amino acids: CASSDNRGGYTF. The CDR3 coding sequence is TGTGCCAGCAGTGATAACAGGGGTGGCTACACCTTC.

This clone was found once. The V and J genes are TRBV2 and TRBJ1-1, with D maybe TRBD1 (5 bases). V gave up 7 bases and J gave up 0 bases, with 9 bases separating them. CDR1 and CDR2 from the germline V gene are SNHLY and FYNNEI. There are 13 residues in the CDR3. The CDR3 here is CASTRDMNTEAFF. CDR3 DNA sequence: TGTGCCAGCACCAGGGATATGAACACTGAAGCTTTCTTT.

This chain uses TRBV28 with TRBJ2-1; TRBD2 matches at 9 bases. This CDR3 region has 15 residues. CDR1 MDHEN and CDR2 SYDVKM come from the germline V gene. The CDR3 coding sequence is TGTGTCACGGCGGCGGGAGGGAGCTCCTACAATGAGCAGTTCTTC. The encoded protein is CVTAAGGSSYNEQFF.

CDR3 in amino acids: CASSLVGTTNQPQHF. CDR3 coding DNA: TGTGCCAGCAGCTTAGTGGGGACAACGAATCAGCCCCAGCATTTT. J is TRBJ1-5 and V is TRBV7-2, with D tentatively TRBD1 (6 bases). CDR3 size: 15 residues. Looked up from germline, CDR1 is SGHTA and CDR2 is FQGNSA. With 1 base removed from V and 4 bases from J, the gap between germline ends came to 11 bases.

This clone appeared a single time. DNA for the CDR3: TGTGCCAGCAGCGTAGCTAGCGGGGCCTTCTACGAGCAGTACTTC. Translating it yields CASSVASGAFYEQYF. The chain combines TRBV9 with TRBJ2-7; 9 bases line up with TRBD2. J gave up 3 bases and V 0 bases, and 4 bases lay outside the gene matches. This CDR3 contains 15 residues. Germline CDR1 is SGDLS and CDR2 is YYNGEE.

V is TRBV5-8 and J is TRBJ2-2, with D maybe TRBD1 (7 bases). The CDR3 totals 14 residues. V lost 5 bases, J lost 7 bases, and 15 bases lay in between. Germline assignment: CDR1 SGHTS and CDR2 YDEGEE. This CDR3 is CASRLQGRGGELFF. The CDR3 DNA is TGTGCCAGCAGGTTACAGGGGCGGGGCGGGGAGCTGTTTTTT.